Described below is a single T cell receptor (beta chain) sequence and its context. Its antigen remains unknown. The data belong to a study of identical twins. Germline V gene lookup returns CDR1 MNHEY and CDR2 SVGEGT. The CDR3 loop spans 17 amino acids. Losses at the gene ends were 5 bases for V and 8 bases for J; bases not matched to a gene: 12. It was template switching that added a universal primer site, and there were unique molecular identifiers on the cDNA. From the 5' RACE reads, TCRdb called clonotypes with MiXCR, one entry per CDR3 protein. The data contain under 250,000 distinct CDR3 sequences, around 10% of them singletons. Whole-study results and caveats: Potential partial confounding of zero-insertion analyses by invariant MAIT and iNKT cells was noted. Clonotypes of the beta chain that were abundant in cord blood carried fewer insertions (memory repertoires showed none).

J is TRBJ2-1 and V is TRBV6-2 or TRBV6-3; 13 nucleotides match TRBD2. The sequenced sample was memory (CD45RO+) T cells sorted from blood. The sequence was obtained from a woman aged 18-30 years in good health. Written as DNA, the CDR3 is TGTGCCAGCAGTCGGACTAGCGGGAGTATGAATATCTATGAGCAGTTCTTC. Encoded protein: CASSRTSGSMNIYEQFF.